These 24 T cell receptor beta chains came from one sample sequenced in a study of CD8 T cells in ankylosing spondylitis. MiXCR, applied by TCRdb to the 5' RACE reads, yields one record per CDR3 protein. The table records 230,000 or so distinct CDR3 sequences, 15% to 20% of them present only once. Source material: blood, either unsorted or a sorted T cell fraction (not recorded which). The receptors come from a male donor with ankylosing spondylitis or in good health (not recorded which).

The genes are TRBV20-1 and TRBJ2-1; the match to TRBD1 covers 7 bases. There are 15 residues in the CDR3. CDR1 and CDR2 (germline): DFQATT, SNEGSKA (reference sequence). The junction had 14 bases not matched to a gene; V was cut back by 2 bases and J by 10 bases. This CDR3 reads CSARSAGGANWEQFF. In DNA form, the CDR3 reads TGCAGTGCTAGATCCGCAGGGGGAGCAAATTGGGAGCAGTTCTTC.

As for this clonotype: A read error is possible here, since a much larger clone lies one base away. The CDR3 here is CASGTGTRYTGELFF. The CDR3 region has the DNA TGTGCCAGCGGCACCGGGACCAGATATACCGGGGAGCTGTTTTTT. J is TRBJ2-2 and V is TRBV6-2 or TRBV6-3; either TRBD1 or TRBD2 may supply D (5 bases each). CDR3 length equals 15 residues. V lost 8 bases and J lost 5, with 18 bases in between. The germline V gene encodes CDR1 MNHEY and CDR2 SVGEGT.

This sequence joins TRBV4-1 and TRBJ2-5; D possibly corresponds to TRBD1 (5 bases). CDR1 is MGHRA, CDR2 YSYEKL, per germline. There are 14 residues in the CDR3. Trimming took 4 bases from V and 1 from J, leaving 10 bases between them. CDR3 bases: TGCGCCAGCAGCCCACAGGCACCCCAAGAGACCCAGTACTTC. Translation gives CASSPQAPQETQYF.

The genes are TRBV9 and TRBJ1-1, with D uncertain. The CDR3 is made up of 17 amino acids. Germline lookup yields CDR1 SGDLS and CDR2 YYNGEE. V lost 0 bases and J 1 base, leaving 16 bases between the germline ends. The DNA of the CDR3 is TGTGCCAGCAGCGTAGAAGGCTCGAGGGCCCCGAACACTGAAGCTTTCTTT. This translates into CASSVEGSRAPNTEAFF. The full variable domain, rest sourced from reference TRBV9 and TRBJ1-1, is DSGVTQTPKHLITATGQRVTLRCSPRSGDLSVYWYQQSLDQGLQFLIQYYNGEERAKGNILERFSAQQFPDLHSELNLSSLELGDSALYFCASSVEGSRAPNTEAFFGQGTRLTVV.

This chain's CDR3 is CASSSTSGRYVYEQYF. CDR3 in DNA: TGTGCCAGCAGTTCGACTAGCGGGAGGTACGTCTACGAGCAGTACTTC. The chain uses TRBV6-5 and TRBJ2-7, with 13 bases matching TRBD2. CDR3 size: 16 residues. Germline V gives CDR1 MNHEY, CDR2 SVGAGI. V dropped 4 bases and J dropped 3; count of bases not matched to a gene: 6.

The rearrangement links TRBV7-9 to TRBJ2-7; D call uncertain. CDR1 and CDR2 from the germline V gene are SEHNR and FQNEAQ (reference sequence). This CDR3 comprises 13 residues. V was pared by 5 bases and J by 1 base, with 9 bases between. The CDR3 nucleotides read TGTGCCAGCAGCGAAACACGATCCTACGAGCAGTACTTC. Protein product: CASSETRSYEQYF.

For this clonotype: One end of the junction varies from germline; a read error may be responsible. The CDR3 region is CASSPTTDRGGELFF. CDR3 sequence (DNA): TGTGCTAGCAGCCCAACGACAGACCGGGGCGGGGAGCTGTTTTTT. The chain combines TRBV7-7 with TRBJ2-2, with D possibly called TRBD1 or TRBD2 (5 bases each). This CDR3 has 15 amino acids. In germline, CDR1 is SSHAT, CDR2 FNYEAQ (reference sequence).

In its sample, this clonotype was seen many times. CDR3 residues: CASRYRGGTEAFF. The DNA of the CDR3 is TGTGCCAGCAGGTACAGGGGAGGGACTGAAGCTTTCTTT. V usage is TRBV6-2 or TRBV6-3 and J usage is TRBJ1-1, with 7 bases that match TRBD1. The CDR3 length is 13 residues. Trimming cost V 6 bases and J 5 bases; bases outside gene matches: 6. The germline gives CDR1 MNHEY, CDR2 SVGEGT.

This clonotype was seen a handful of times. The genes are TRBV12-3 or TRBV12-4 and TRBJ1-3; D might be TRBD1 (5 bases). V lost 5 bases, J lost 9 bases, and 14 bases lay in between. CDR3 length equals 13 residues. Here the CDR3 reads CASSPRAGFTIYF. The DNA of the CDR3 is TGTGCCAGCAGTCCCAGGGCGGGTTTCACCATATATTTT.

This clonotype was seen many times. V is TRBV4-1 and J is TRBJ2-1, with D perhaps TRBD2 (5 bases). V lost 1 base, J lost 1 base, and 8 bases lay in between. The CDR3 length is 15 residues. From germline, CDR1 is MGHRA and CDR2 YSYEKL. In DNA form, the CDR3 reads TGCGCCAGCAGCCAAGGAGGGCTATCCTACAATGAGCAGTTCTTC. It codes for CASSQGGLSYNEQFF.

CDR3 nucleotide sequence: TGTGCCAGCAGCGTAGGAGGTTCTGGGGAGCAGTTCTTC. This gives the protein CASSVGGSGEQFF. V and J are TRBV9 and TRBJ2-1; no definite D call. Trimming left V 0 bases short and J 10 bases short, with 11 bases between. CDR3 size: 13 residues. In germline, CDR1 is SGDLS, CDR2 YYNGEE.

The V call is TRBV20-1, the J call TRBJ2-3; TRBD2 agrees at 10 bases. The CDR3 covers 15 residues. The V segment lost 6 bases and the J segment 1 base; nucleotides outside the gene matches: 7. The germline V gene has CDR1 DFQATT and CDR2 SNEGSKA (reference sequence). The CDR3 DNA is TGCAGTGCATCTAGCGGGGGCTTCGGCACAGATACGCAGTATTTT. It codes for CSASSGGFGTDTQYF.

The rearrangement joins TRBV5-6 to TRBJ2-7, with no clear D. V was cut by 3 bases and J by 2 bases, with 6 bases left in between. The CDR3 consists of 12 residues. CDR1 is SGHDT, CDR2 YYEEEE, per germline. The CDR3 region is CASSWAAYEQYF. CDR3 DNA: TGTGCCAGCAGCTGGGCAGCCTACGAGCAGTACTTC. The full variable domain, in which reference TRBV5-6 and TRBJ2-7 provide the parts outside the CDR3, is DAGVTQSPTHLIKTRGQQVTLRCSPKSGHDTVSWYQQALGQGPQFIFQYYEEEERQRGNFPDRFSGHQFPNYSSELNVNALLLGDSALYLCASSWAAYEQYFGPGTRLTVT.

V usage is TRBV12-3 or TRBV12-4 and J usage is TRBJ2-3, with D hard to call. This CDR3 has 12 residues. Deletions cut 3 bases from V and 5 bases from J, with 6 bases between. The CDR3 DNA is TGTGCCAGCAGTTTCCCAGGAGATACGCAGTATTTT. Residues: CASSFPGDTQYF.

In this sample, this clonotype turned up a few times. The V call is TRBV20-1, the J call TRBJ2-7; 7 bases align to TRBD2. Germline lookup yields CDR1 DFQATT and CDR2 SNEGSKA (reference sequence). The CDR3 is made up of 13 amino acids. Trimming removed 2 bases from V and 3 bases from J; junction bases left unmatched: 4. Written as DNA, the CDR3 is TGCAGTGCTAGACCTCTAGCGGTCTACGAGCAGTACTTC. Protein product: CSARPLAVYEQYF.

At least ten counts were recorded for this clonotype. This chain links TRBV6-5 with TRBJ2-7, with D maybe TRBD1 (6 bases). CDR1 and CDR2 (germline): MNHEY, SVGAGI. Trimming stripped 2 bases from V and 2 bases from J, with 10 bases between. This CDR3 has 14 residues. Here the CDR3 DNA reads TGTGCCAGCAGTTACAAGGGGGTCGCCTACGAGCAGTACTTC. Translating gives CASSYKGVAYEQYF.

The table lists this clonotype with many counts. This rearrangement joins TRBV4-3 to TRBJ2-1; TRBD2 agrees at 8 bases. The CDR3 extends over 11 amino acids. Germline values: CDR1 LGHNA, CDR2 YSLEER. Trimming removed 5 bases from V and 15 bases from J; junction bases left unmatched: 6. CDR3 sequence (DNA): TGCGCCAGCAGCAGTAGCGGGGCGCTGTTCTTC. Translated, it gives CASSSSGALFF.

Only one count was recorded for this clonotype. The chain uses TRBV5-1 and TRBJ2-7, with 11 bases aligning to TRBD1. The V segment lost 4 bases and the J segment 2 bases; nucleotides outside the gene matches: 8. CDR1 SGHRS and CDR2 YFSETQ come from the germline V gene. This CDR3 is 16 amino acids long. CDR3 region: CASSVGQGALAYEQYF. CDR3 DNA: TGCGCCAGCAGCGTCGGACAGGGGGCGCTGGCCTACGAGCAGTACTTC.

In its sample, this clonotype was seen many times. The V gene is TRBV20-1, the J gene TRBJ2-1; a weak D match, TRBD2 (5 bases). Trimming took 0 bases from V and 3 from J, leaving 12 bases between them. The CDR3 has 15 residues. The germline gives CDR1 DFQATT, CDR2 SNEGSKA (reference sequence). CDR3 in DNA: TGCAGTGCTAGAGATCTAATGGGGAGCTACAATGAGCAGTTCTTC. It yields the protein CSARDLMGSYNEQFF.

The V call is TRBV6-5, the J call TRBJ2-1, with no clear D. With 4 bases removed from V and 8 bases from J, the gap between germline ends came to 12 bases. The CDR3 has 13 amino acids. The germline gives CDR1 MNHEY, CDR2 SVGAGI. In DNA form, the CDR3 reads TGTGCCAGCAGTTCGGGTGTTTGGCATGAGCAGTTCTTC. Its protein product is CASSSGVWHEQFF.

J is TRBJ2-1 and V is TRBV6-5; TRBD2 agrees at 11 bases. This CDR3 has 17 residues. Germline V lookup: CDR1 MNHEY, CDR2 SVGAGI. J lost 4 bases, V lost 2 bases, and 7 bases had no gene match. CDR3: CASSYGLAGGGYNEQFF. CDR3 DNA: TGTGCCAGCAGTTACGGGTTAGCGGGAGGGGGGTACAATGAGCAGTTCTTC.

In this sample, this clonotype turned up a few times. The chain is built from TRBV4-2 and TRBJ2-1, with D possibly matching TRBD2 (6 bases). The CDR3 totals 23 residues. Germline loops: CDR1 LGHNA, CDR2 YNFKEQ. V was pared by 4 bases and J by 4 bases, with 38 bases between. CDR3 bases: TGTGCCAGCAGCCTATCTGTCAGGGCCCTTTTGGTAGCGGCTTGGAAGGGATACAATGAGCAGTTCTTC. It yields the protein CASSLSVRALLVAAWKGYNEQFF.

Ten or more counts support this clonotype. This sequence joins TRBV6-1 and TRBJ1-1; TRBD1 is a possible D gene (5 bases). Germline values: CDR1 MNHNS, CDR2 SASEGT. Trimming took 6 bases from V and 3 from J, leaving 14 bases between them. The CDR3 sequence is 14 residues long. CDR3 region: CASSQGVGDTEAFF. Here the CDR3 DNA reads TGTGCCAGCAGCCAGGGCGTAGGGGACACTGAAGCTTTCTTT.

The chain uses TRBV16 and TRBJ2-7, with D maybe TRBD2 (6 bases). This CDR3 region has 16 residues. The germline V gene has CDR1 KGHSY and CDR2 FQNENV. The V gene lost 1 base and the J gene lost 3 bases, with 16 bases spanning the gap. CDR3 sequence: CASSQLGGTVDYEQYF. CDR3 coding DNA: TGTGCCAGCAGCCAATTGGGCGGGACCGTTGACTACGAGCAGTACTTC.